This is a list of T cell receptor beta chains from one sample in a study of read filtering for tumor transcriptome and immune sequencing. TCRdb processed the reads anew with MiXCR; each CDR3 protein has one entry. The sample consists of approximately 62,000 distinct CDR3 sequences, approximately 19% of them appearing once. The sample comprised a population of CD138-negative cells sorted from bone marrow. The receptors stem from a donor aged 40 or over with multiple myeloma. CDR3s include the opening cysteine and the closing phenylalanine or tryptophan. The D gene is left open where the match is weak. Not every row has a clone size; where given, it reads once, few, many or a size class.

-	TRBJ2-3	-	TRBV20-1	TGCAGTGCTATCAGTACCAGCACAGATACGCAGTATTTT	CSAISTSTDTQYF
many	TRBJ2-2	TRBD2	TRBV7-3	TGTGCCAGCAGCTTAAGTAGCGGGAGTACCGGGGAGCTGTTTTTT	CASSLSSGSTGELFF
-	TRBJ2-5	-	TRBV12-3/TRBV12-4	TGTGCCAGCAGTTTAGCGAGTTCCCAGTACTTC	CASSLASSQYF
few	TRBJ2-3	TRBD2	TRBV7-9	TGTGCCTGCAGCCGAACGGGGGGGCCTTCAGATACGCAGTATTTT	CACSRTGGPSDTQYF
many	TRBJ2-1	TRBD2	TRBV9	TGTGCCAGCAGCCCGATGACTAGCGGGAGGGTCGGTGAGCAGTTCTTC	CASSPMTSGRVGEQFF
many	TRBJ2-5	TRBD2	TRBV12-3/TRBV12-4	TGTGCCAGCAGTTTAGATGGGGGACTAGCGGGGGCGTACCAAGAGACCCAGTACTTC	CASSLDGGLAGAYQETQYF
many	TRBJ2-3	-	TRBV20-1	TGCAGTGCTAGTGTAGGGACTACAGATACGCAGTATTTT	CSASVGTTDTQYF
many	TRBJ1-1	-	TRBV3-1	TGTGCCAGCGCCCTTTTGGGCACTGAAGCTTTCTTT	CASALLGTEAFF
-	TRBJ2-7	TRBD1	TRBV7-2	TGTGCCAGCAGCTTAGGACAGGGCTTCGAGCAGTACTTC	CASSLGQGFEQYF
many	TRBJ2-5	TRBD2	TRBV7-9	TGTGCCAGCAGCCTCATGAGGCTAGCGGGAGGGCCCCAAGAGACCCAGTACTTC	CASSLMRLAGGPQETQYF
many	TRBJ1-2	TRBD1	TRBV3-1	TGTGCCAGCAGCCACAGGGGGATCTATGGCTACACCTTC	CASSHRGIYGYTF
few	TRBJ2-5	-	TRBV6-5	TGTGCCAGCAGTTACTCGAATGGCGGGCTTTTGGAGACCCAGTACTTC	CASSYSNGGLLETQYF
few	TRBJ2-6	-	TRBV28	TGTGCCAGCAAGGGGGGAGGAATCTCTGGGGCCAACGTCCTGACTTTC	CASKGGGISGANVLTF
many	TRBJ2-7	-	TRBV20-1	TGCAGTGCTAGGGGGGACCGCGTGGATGAGCAGTACTTC	CSARGDRVDEQYF
-	TRBJ2-3	-	TRBV7-3	TGTGCCAGCAGCTTAACGGGGGGCGTGGGCACAGATGCGCAGTATTTT	CASSLTGGVGTDAQYF
many	TRBJ1-2	-	TRBV10-3	TGTGCCATCAGTGAGTCGTTCAACTATGGCTACACCTTC	CAISESFNYGYTF
many	TRBJ2-3	TRBD2	TRBV29-1	TGCAGCGTTGAAGTCCAGCGGGAGGAGTATTTT	CSVEVQREEYF